This T cell receptor beta chain was recovered during a study of T cell repertoires in cytomegalovirus infection. Points from the study as a whole: Ex vivo responses were dominated by HLA-C-restricted CMV-specific TCR beta clonotypes.

TCRdb processed the reads anew with MiXCR; each CDR3 protein has one entry. The repertoire has some 800,000 distinct CDR3 sequences, about 30% of them found once; the top ten carry around an eighth. Notes on this clonotype: The antigen remains undetermined.

CDR1 is MNHEY and CDR2 is SMNVEV in the germline V gene (reference sequence). The CDR3 has 17 amino acids. After removal of 6 bases from V and 2 bases from J, the junction contained 12 bases not matched to a gene. The sequencing used cultured CD8+ T cells from PBMCs, collected from culture after CMV antigen stimulation. This chain connects TRBV27 to TRBJ2-5, with 10 bases that match TRBD1. The clonotype originates from a human donor in good health (CMV status not recorded). Some clones in this sample may be carry-over from other donors' samples. CDR3 in amino acids: CASSPFPGTGEQETQYF. The DNA of the CDR3 is TGTGCCAGCAGCCCCTTTCCCGGGACAGGGGAACAAGAGACCCAGTACTTC.